This T cell receptor (beta chain) was profiled in a study of early T cells in non-severe SARS-CoV-2 infection. Whole-study context: Bulk RNA isolated from unsorted whole blood underwent sequencing; chains were not paired.

At least ten counts were recorded for this clonotype. V lost 0 bases and J 3 bases, leaving 3 bases between the germline ends. The length of the CDR3 is 12 residues. Germline CDR1 is SQVTM and CDR2 is ANQGSEA. TCRdb redid the calling of the 5' RACE reads with MiXCR, one entry per CDR3 protein. The data hold tens of thousands of distinct CDR3 sequences, with roughly a tenth observed a single time. This clonotype was sampled from an adult who was a healthcare worker with PCR-confirmed SARS-CoV-2 infection or an uninfected control (not recorded which). Source material: whole blood. This chain links TRBV29-1 with TRBJ1-3, with D hard to call. CDR3 sequence reads: CSVEEGGNTIYF. Here the CDR3 DNA reads TGCAGCGTTGAAGAGGGTGGAAACACCATATATTTT.